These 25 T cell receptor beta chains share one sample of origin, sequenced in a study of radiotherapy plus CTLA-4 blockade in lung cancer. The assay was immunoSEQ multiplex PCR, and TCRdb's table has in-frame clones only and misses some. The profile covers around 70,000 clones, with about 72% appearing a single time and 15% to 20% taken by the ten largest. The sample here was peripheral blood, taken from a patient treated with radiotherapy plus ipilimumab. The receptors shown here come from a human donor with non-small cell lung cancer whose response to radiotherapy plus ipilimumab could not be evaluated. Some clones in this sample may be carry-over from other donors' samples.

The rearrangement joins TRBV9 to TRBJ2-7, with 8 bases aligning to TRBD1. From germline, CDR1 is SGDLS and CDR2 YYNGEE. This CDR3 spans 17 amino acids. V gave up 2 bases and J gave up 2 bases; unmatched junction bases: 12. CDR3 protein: CASSVTAGTGFPYEQYF. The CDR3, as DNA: TGTGCCAGCAGCGTTACCGCCGGGACAGGCTTTCCCTACGAGCAGTACTTC.

In DNA form, the CDR3 reads TGCGCCAGCAGCTTGAGGGGCGGTAGCACAGATACGCAGTATTTT. Its translation is CASSLRGGSTDTQYF. The chain has TRBV5-1 and TRBJ2-3; D perhaps matches TRBD1 (5 bases). This CDR3 has 15 residues. Germline V gene data show CDR1 as SGHRS and CDR2 as YFSETQ. Deletions cut 1 base from V and 0 bases from J, with 9 bases between.

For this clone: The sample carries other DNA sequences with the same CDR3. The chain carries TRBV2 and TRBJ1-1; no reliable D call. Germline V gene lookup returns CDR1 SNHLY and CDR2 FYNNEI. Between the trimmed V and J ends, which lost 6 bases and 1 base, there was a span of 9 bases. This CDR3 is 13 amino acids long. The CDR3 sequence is CASSANRNTEAFF. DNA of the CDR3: TGTGCCAGCAGCGCGAACAGGAACACTGAAGCTTTCTTT.

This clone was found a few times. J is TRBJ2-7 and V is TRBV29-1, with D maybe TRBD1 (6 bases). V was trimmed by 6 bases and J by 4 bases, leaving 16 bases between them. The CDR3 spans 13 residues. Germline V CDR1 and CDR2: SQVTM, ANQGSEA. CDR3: CSVIGQSDYEQYF. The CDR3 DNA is TGCAGCGTCATCGGACAGAGCGATTACGAGCAGTACTTC.

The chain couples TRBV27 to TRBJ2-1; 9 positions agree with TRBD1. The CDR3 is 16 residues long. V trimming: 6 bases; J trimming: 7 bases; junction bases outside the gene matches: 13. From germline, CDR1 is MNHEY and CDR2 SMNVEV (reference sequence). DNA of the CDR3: TGTGCCAGCAGCTCCCAGCGCGGACAGGGGAAGAATGAGCAGTTCTTC. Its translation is CASSSQRGQGKNEQFF.

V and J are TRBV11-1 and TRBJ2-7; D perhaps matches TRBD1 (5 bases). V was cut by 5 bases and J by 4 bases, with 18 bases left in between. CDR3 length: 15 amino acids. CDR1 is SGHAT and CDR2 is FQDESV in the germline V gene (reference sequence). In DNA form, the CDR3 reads TGTGCCAGCAGCCTCACCACCCGACAGTTTTACGAGCAGTACTTC. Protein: CASSLTTRQFYEQYF. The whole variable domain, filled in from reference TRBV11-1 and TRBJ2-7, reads EAEVAQSPRYKITEKSQAVAFWCDPISGHATLYWYRQILGQGPELLVQFQDESVVDDSQLPKDRFSAERLKGVDSTLKIQPAELGDSAMYLCASSLTTRQFYEQYFGPGTRLTVT.

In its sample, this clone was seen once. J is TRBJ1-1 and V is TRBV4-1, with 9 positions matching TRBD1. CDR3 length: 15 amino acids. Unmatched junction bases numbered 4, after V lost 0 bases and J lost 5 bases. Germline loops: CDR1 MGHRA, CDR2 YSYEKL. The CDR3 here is CASSQEGTGMTEAFF. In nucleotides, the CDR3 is TGCGCCAGCAGCCAAGAAGGGACAGGGATGACTGAAGCTTTCTTT.

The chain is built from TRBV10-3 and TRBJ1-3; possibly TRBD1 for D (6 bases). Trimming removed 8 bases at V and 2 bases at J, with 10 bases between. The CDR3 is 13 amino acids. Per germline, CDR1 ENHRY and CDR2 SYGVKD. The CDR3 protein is CAIFTGPGNTIYF. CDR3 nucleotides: TGTGCCATCTTTACAGGGCCTGGAAACACCATATATTTT.

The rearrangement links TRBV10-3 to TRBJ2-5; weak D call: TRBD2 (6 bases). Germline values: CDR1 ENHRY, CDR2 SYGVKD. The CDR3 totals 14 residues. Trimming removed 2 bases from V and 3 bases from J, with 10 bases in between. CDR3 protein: CAISEGGTKETQYF. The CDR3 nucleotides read TGTGCCATCAGTGAGGGAGGGACCAAAGAGACCCAGTACTTC.

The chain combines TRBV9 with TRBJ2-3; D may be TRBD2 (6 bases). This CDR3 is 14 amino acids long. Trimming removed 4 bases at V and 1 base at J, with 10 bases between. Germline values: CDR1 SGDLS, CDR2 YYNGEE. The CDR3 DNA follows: TGTGCCAGCAGCCGGGGGTCTGGCACAGATACGCAGTATTTT. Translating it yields CASSRGSGTDTQYF.

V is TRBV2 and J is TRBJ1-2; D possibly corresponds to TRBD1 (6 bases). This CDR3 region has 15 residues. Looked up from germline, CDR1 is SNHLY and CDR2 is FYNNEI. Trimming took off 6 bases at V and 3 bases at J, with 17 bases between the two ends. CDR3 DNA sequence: TGTGCCAGCAGCGGGGGGGGCATGTTGTACTATGGCTACACCTTC. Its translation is CASSGGGMLYYGYTF.

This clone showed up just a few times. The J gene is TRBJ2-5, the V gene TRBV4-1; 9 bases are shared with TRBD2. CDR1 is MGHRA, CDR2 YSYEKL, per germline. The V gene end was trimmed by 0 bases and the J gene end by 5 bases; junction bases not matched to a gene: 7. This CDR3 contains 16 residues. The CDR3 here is CASSQDVSGGPETQYF. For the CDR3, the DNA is TGCGCCAGCAGCCAAGATGTAAGCGGGGGGCCCGAGACCCAGTACTTC.

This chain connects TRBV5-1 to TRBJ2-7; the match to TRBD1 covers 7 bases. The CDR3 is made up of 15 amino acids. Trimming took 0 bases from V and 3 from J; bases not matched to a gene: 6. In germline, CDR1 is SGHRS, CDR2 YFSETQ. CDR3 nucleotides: TGCGCCAGCAGCTTGGGGGGGACAGAAGGCTACGAGCAGTACTTC. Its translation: CASSLGGTEGYEQYF.

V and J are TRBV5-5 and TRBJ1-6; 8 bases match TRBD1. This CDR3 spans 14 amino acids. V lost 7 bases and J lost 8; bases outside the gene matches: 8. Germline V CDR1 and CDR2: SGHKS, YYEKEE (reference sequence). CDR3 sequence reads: CASFRGQGDSPLHF. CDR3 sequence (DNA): TGTGCCAGCTTCAGGGGGCAAGGGGATTCACCCCTCCACTTT.

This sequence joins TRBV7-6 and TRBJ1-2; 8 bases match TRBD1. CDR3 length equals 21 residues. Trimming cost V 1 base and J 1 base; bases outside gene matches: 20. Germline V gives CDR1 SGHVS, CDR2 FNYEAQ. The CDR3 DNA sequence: TGTGCCAGCAGCTTAGAGGGCAGGGGGCGTCTAGGGACTACAGATAACTATGGCTACACCTTC. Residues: CASSLEGRGRLGTTDNYGYTF.

The CDR3 sequence is CASSQYRGTEAFF. The CDR3 nucleotides read TGCGCCAGCAGCCAGTACAGGGGTACTGAAGCTTTCTTT. The chain combines TRBV4-1 with TRBJ1-1; 7 bases align to TRBD1. J lost 5 bases, V lost 3 bases, and 3 bases had no gene match. The CDR3 is 13 amino acids. Per the germline V gene, CDR1 is MGHRA and CDR2 is YSYEKL.

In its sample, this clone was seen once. The CDR3 DNA is TGTGCCAGCACTGAGGGCTACCAAGAGACCCAGTACTTC. This gives the protein CASTEGYQETQYF. The genes are TRBV7-9 and TRBJ2-5; tentatively, D is TRBD2 (5 bases). Looked up from germline, CDR1 is SEHNR and CDR2 is FQNEAQ (reference sequence). V was clipped by 7 bases and J by 0 bases, with 9 bases between them. The CDR3 loop spans 13 amino acids.

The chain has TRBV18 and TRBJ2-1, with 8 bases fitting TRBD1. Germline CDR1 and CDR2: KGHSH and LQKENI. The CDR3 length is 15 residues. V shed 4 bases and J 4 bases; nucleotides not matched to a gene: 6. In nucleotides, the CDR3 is TGTGCCAGCTCACGCCCCGGGACAGGTTACAATGAGCAGTTCTTC. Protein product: CASSRPGTGYNEQFF.

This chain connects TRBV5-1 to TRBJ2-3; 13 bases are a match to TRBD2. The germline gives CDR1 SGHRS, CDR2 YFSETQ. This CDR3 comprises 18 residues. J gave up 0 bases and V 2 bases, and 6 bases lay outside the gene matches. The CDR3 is CASSFGLAGDTSTDTQYF. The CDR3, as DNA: TGCGCCAGCAGCTTTGGACTAGCGGGGGATACGAGCACAGATACGCAGTATTTT. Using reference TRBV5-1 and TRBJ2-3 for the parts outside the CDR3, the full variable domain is KAGVTQTPRYLIKTRGQQVTLSCSPISGHRSVSWYQQTPGQGLQFLFEYFSETQRNKGNFPGRFSGRQFSNSRSEMNVSTLELGDSALYLCASSFGLAGDTSTDTQYFGPGTRLTVL.

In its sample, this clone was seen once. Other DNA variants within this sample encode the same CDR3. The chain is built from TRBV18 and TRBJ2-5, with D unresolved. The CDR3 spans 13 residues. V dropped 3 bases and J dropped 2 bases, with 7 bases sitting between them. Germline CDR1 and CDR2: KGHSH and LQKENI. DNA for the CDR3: TGTGCCAGCTCACCCCCGGGTCAAGAGACCCAGTACTTC. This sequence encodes CASSPPGQETQYF. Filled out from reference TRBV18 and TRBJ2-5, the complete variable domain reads NAGVMQNPRHLVRRRGQEARLRCSPMKGHSHVYWYRQLPEEGLKFMVYLQKENIIDESGMPKERFSAEFPKEGPSILRIQQVVRGDSAAYFCASSPPGQETQYFGPGTRLLVL.

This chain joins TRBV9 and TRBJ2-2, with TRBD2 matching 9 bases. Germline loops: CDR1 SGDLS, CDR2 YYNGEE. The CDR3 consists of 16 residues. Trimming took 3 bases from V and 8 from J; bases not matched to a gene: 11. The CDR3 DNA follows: TGTGCCAGCAGCGCCGGGACTAGCTCCCTCGAGGGGGAGCTGTTTTTT. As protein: CASSAGTSSLEGELFF. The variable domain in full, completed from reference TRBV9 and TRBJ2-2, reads DSGVTQTPKHLITATGQRVTLRCSPRSGDLSVYWYQQSLDQGLQFLIQYYNGEERAKGNILERFSAQQFPDLHSELNLSSLELGDSALYFCASSAGTSSLEGELFFGEGSRLTVL.

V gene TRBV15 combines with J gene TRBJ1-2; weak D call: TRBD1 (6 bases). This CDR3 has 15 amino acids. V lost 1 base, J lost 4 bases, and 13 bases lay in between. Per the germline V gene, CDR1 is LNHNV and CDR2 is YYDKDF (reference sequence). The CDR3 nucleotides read TGTGCCACCAGCAGAGCGGGAGGGGGAGTCTATGGCTACACCTTC. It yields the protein CATSRAGGGVYGYTF.

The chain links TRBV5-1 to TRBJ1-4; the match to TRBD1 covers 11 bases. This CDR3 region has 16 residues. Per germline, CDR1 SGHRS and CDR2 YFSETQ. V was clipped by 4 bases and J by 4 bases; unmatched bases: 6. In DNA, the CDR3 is TGCGCCAGCAGCCCCGGACAGGGGGCTTATAATGAAAAACTGTTTTTT. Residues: CASSPGQGAYNEKLFF.

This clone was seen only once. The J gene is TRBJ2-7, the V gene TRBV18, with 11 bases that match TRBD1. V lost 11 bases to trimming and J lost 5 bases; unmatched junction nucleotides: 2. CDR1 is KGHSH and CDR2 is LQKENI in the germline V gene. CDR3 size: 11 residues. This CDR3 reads CAGGQGDEQYF. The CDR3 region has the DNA TGTGCCGGGGGACAGGGGGACGAGCAGTACTTC.

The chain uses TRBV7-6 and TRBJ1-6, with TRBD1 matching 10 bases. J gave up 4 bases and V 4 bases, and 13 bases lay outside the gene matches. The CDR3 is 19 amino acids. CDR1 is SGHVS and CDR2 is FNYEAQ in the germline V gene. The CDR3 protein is CASSSLGGDRGLYNSPLHF. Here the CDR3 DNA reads TGTGCCAGCAGCTCCTTGGGGGGGGACAGGGGATTATATAATTCACCCCTCCACTTT. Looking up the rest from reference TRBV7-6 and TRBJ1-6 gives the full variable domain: GAGVSQSPRYKVTKRGQDVALRCDPISGHVSLYWYRQALGQGPEFLTYFNYEAQQDKSGLPNDRFSAERPEGSISTLTIQRTEQRDSAMYRCASSSLGGDRGLYNSPLHFGNGTRLTVT.